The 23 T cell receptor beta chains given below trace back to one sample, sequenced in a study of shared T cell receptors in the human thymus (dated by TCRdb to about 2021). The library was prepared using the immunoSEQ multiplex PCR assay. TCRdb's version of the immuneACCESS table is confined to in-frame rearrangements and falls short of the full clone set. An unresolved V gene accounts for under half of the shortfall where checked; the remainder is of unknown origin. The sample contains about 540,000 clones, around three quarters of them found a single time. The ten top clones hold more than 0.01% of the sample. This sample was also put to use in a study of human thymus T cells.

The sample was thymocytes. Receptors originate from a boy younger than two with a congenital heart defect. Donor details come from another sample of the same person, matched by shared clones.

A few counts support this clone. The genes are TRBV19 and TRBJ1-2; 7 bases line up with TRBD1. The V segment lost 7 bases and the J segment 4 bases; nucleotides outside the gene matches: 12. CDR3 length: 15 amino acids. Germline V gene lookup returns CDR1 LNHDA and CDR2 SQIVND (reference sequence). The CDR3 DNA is TGTGCCAGTACAACCCCAAGGCAGGGGGGCTATGGCTACACCTTC. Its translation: CASTTPRQGGYGYTF. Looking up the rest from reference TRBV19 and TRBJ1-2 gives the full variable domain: DGGITQSPKYLFRKEGQNVTLSCEQNLNHDAMYWYRQDPGQGLRLIYYSQIVNDFQKGDIAEGYSVSREKKESFPLTVTSAQKNPTAFYLCASTTPRQGGYGYTFGSGTRLTVV.

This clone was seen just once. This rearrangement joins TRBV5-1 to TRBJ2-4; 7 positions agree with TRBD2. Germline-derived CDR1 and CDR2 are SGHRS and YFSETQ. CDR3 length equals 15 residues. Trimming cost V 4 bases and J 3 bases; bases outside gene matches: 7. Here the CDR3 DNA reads TGCGCCAGCAGCCTTCCGGCGGGGGACAAAAACATTCAGTACTTC. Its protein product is CASSLPAGDKNIQYF.

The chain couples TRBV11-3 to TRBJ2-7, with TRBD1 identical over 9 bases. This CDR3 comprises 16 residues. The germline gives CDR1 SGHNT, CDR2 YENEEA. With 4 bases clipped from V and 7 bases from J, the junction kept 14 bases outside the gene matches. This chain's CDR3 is CASSSNRDRERLEQYF. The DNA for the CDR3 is TGTGCCAGCAGCTCCAACCGGGACAGGGAGAGACTGGAGCAGTACTTC.

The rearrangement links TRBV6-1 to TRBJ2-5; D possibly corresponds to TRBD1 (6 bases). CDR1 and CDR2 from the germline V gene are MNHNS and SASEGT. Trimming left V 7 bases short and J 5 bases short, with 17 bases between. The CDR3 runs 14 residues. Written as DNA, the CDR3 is TGTGCCAGCACCAATTGGGGACACTCGGAGACCCAGTACTTC. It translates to CASTNWGHSETQYF.

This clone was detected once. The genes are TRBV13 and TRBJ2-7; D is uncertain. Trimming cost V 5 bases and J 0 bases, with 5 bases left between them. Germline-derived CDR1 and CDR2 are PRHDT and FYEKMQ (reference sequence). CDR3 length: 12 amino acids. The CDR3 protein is CASSPHSYEQYF. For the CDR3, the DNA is TGTGCCAGCAGCCCCCACTCCTACGAGCAGTACTTC.

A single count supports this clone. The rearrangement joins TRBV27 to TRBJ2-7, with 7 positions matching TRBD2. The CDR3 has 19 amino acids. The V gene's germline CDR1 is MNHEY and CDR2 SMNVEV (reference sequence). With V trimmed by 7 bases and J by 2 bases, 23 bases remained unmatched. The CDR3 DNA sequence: TGTGCCAGCATAACGGTCTACCCCTCGGCGGGAGCCCCTCCCTACGAGCAGTACTTC. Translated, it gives CASITVYPSAGAPPYEQYF.

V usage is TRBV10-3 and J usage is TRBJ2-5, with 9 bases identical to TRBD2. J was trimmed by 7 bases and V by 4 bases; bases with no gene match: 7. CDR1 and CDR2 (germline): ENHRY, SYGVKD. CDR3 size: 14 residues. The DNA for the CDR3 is TGTGCCATCAGTGTGGAGCGGGAGGTGGGGACCCAGTACTTC. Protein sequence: CAISVEREVGTQYF.

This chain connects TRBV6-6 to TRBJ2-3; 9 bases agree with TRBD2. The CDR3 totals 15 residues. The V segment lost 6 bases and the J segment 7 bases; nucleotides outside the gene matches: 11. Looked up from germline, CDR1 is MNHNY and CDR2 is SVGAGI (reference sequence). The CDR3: CASSQALAGLNTQYF. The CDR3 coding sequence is TGTGCCAGCAGCCAAGCCCTAGCGGGACTGAATACGCAGTATTTT.

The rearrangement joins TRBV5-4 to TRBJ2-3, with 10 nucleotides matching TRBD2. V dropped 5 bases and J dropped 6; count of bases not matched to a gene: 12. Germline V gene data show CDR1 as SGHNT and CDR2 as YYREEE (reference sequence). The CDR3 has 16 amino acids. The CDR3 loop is CASSRTLAGVVDTQYF. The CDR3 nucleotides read TGTGCCAGCAGTCGGACCCTAGCGGGAGTGGTGGATACGCAGTATTTT.

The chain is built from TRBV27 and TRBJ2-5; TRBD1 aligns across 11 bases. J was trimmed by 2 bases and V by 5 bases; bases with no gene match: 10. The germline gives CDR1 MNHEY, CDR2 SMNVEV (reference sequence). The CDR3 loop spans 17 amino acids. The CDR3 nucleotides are TGTGCCAGCAGTCCAACGGACAGGGGGCTTTATCAAGAGACCCAGTACTTC. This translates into CASSPTDRGLYQETQYF.

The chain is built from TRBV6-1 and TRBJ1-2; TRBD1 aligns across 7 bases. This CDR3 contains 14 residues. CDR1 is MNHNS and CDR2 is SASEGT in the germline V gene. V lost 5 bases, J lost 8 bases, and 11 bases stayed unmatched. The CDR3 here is CASSTHRGPWGYTF. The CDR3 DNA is TGTGCCAGCAGTACCCACAGGGGACCTTGGGGCTACACCTTC.

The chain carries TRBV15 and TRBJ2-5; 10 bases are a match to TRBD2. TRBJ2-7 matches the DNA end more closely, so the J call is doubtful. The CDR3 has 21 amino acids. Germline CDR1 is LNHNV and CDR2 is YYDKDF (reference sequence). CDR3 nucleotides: TGTGCCACCAGCAGAGATAGGCAGGGAAAAGACGACGGACTAGCGGTCTACGAGCAGTACTTC. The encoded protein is CATSRDRQGKDDGLAVYEQYF.

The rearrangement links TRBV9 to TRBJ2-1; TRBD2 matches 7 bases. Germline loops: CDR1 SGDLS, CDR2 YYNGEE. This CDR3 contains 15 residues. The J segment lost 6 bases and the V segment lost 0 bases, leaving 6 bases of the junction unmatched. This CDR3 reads CASSVVAGARNEQFF. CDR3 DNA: TGTGCCAGCAGCGTAGTGGCGGGAGCTCGCAATGAGCAGTTCTTC.

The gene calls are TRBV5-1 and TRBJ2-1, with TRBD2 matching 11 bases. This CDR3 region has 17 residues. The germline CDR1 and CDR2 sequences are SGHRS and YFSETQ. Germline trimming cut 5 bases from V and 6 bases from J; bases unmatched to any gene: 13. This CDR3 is CASSSYQLAGVANEQFF. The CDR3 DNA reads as TGCGCCAGCAGTTCCTATCAACTAGCGGGAGTCGCCAATGAGCAGTTCTTC.

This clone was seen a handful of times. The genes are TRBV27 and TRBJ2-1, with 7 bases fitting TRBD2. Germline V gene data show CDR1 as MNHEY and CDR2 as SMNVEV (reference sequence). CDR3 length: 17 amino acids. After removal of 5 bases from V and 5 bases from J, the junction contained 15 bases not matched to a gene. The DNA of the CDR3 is TGTGCCAGCAGTAGCAAGGAGGGACTAAGCGTCCACAATGAGCAGTTCTTC. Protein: CASSSKEGLSVHNEQFF.

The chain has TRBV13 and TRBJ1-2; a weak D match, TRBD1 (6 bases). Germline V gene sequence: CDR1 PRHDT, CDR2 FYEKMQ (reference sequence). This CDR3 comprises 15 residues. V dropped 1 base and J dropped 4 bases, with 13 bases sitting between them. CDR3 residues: CASSLVRGGPYGYTF. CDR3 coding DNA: TGTGCCAGCAGCTTAGTGAGGGGGGGCCCCTATGGCTACACCTTC.

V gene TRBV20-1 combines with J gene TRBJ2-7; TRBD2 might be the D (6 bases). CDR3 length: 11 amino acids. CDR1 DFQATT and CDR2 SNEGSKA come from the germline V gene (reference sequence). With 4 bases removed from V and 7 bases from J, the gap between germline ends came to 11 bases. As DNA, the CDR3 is TGCAGTGCTACCGGGAGCAGGGAGCAGTACTTC. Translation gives CSATGSREQYF.

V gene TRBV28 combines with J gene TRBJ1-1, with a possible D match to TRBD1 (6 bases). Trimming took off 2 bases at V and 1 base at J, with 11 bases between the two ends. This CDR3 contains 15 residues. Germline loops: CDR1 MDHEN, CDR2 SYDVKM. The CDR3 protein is CASSLNGGRNTEAFF. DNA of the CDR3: TGTGCCAGCAGTTTAAACGGGGGGCGGAACACTGAAGCTTTCTTT. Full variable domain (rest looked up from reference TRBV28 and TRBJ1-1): DVKVTQSSRYLVKRTGEKVFLECVQDMDHENMFWYRQDPGLGLRLIYFSYDVKMKEKGDIPEGYSVSREKKERFSLILESASTNQTSMYLCASSLNGGRNTEAFFGQGTRLTVV.

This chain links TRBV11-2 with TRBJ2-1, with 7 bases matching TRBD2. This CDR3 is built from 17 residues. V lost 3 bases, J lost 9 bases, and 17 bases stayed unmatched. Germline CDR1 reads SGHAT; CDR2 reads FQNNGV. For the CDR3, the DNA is TGTGCCAGCAGCTTCCCAACCGGGGAGCGGGGCTCCCGTGAGCAGTTCTTC. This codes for CASSFPTGERGSREQFF.

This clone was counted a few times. The CDR3 reads CASSESSAGHIQYF. Written as DNA, the CDR3 is TGTGCCAGCAGTGAATCATCGGCAGGGCACATTCAGTACTTC. The chain joins TRBV25-1 to TRBJ2-4; perhaps TRBD1 as D (5 bases). The germline V gene has CDR1 MGHDK and CDR2 SYGVNS. With 1 base removed from V and 8 bases from J, the gap between germline ends came to 12 bases. This CDR3 spans 14 amino acids.

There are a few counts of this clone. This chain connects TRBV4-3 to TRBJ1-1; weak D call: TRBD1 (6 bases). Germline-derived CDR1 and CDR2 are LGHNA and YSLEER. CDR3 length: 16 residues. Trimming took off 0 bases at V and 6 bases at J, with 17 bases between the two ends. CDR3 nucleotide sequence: TGCGCCAGCAGCCAAGACTTCTCACAGGGTTTGGCTGAAGCTTTCTTT. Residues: CASSQDFSQGLAEAFF.

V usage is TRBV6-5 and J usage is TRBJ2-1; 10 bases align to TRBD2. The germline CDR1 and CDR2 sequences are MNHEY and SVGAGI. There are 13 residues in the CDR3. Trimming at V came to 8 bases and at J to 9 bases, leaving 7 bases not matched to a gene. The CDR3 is CASGGLATSEQFF. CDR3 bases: TGTGCCAGCGGGGGACTAGCGACGAGTGAGCAGTTCTTC.

Here the CDR3 reads CASSLAGTSGRNNEQYF. CDR3 DNA sequence: TGCGCCAGCAGCTTGGCCGGGACTAGCGGGAGGAACAACGAGCAGTACTTC. This chain uses TRBV5-1 with TRBJ2-7, with 15 nucleotides matching TRBD2. CDR1 and CDR2 from the germline V gene are SGHRS and YFSETQ. V lost 0 bases, J lost 5 bases, and 6 bases stayed unmatched. This CDR3 is built from 17 residues. The variable domain in full, completed from reference TRBV5-1 and TRBJ2-7, reads KAGVTQTPRYLIKTRGQQVTLSCSPISGHRSVSWYQQTPGQGLQFLFEYFSETQRNKGNFPGRFSGRQFSNSRSEMNVSTLELGDSALYLCASSLAGTSGRNNEQYFGPGTRLTVT.